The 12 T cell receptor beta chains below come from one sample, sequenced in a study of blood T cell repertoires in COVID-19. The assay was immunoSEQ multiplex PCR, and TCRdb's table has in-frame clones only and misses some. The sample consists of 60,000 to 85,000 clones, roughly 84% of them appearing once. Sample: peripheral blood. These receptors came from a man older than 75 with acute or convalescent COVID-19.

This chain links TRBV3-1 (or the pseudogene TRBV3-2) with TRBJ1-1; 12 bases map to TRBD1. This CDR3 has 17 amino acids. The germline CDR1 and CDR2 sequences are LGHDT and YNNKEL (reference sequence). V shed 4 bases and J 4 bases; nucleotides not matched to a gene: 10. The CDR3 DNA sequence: TGTGCCAGCAGCCCTATCCGGGACAGGGGGCGCATCACTGAAGCTTTCTTT. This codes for CASSPIRDRGRITEAFF.

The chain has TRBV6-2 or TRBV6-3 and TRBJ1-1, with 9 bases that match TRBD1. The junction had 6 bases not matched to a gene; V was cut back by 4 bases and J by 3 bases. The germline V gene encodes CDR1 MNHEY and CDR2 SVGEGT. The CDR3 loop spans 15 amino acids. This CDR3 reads CASSSHRDRDTEAFF. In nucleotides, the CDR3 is TGTGCCAGCAGTTCCCACCGGGACAGGGACACTGAAGCTTTCTTT.

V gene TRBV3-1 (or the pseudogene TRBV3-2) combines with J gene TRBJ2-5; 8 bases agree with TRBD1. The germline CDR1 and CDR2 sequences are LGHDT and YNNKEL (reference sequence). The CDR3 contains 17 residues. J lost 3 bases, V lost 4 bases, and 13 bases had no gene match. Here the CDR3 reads CASSPPMGRTGKETQYF. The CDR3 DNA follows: TGTGCCAGCAGCCCTCCCATGGGGCGGACAGGGAAAGAGACCCAGTACTTC.

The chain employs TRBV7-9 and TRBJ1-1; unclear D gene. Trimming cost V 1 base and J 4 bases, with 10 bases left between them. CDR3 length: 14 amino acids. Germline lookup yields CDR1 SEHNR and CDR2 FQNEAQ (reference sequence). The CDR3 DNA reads TGTGCCAGCAGCTTAGGCAGACTGGGCACTGAAGCTTTCTTT. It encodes CASSLGRLGTEAFF.

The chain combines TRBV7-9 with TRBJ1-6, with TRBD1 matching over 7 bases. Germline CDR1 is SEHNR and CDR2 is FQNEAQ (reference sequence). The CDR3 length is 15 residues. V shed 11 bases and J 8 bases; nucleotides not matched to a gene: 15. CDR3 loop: CASGGVGGYDSPLHF. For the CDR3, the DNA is TGTGCCTCCGGAGGGGTAGGGGGCTACGATTCACCCCTCCACTTT. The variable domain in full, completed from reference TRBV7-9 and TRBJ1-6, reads DTGVSQNPRHKITKRGQNVTFRCDPISEHNRLYWYRQTLGQGPEFLTYFQNEAQLEKSRLLSDRFSAERPKGSFSTLEIQRTEQGDSAMYLCASGGVGGYDSPLHFGNGTRLTVT.

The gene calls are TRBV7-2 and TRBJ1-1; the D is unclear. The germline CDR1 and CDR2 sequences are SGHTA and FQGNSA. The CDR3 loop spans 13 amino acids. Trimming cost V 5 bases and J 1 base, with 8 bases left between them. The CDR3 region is CASSLHRNTEAFF. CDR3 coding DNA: TGTGCCAGCAGCCTCCACAGGAACACTGAAGCTTTCTTT.

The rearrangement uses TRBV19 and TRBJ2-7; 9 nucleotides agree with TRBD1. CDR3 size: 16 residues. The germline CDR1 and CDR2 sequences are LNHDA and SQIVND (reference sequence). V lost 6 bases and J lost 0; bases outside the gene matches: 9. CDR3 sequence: CASRPSGTGSSYEQYF. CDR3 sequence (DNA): TGTGCCAGTAGACCCTCAGGGACAGGGAGCTCCTACGAGCAGTACTTC. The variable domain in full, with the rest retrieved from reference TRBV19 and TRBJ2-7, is DGGITQSPKYLFRKEGQNVTLSCEQNLNHDAMYWYRQDPGQGLRLIYYSQIVNDFQKGDIAEGYSVSREKKESFPLTVTSAQKNPTAFYLCASRPSGTGSSYEQYFGPGTRLTVT.

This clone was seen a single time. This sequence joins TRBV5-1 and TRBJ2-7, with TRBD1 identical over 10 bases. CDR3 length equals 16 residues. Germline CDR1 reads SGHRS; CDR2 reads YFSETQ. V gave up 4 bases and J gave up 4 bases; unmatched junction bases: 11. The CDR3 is CASSDRQGAGEYEQYF. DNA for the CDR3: TGCGCCAGCAGCGATCGACAGGGGGCTGGCGAGTACGAGCAGTACTTC.

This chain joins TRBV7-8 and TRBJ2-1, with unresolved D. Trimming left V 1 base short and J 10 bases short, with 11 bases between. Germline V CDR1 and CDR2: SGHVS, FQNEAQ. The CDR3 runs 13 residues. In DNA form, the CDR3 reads TGTGCCAGCAGCTTAGATCTGGCGGTAGAGCAGTTCTTC. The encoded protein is CASSLDLAVEQFF.

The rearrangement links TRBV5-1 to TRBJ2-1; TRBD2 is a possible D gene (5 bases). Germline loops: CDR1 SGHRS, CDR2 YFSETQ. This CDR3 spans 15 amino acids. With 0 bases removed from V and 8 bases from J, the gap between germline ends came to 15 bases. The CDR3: CASSLEGTEGDEQFF. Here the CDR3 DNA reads TGCGCCAGCAGCTTGGAGGGCACTGAGGGCGATGAGCAGTTCTTC.

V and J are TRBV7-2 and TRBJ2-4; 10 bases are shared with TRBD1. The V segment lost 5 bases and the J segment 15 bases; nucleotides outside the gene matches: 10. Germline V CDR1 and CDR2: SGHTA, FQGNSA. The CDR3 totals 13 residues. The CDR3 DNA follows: TGTGCCAGCAGCCTGGACAGGGGGGCTTCATTGTACTTC. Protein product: CASSLDRGASLYF.

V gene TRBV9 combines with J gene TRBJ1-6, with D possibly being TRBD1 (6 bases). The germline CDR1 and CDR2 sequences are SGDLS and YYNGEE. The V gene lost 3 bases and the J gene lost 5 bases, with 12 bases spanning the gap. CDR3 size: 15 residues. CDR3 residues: CASSAGGLDNSPLHF. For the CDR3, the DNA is TGTGCCAGCAGCGCGGGGGGGCTGGATAATTCACCCCTCCACTTT.